The rows below give T cell receptor beta chains drawn from one sample of a study of regulatory T cells in long-lasting Graves disease. TCRdb used MiXCR to reprocess the multiplex PCR reads, holding one entry per CDR3 protein. The data contain 580,000 or so distinct CDR3 sequences, about 15% of them seen just once; the ten biggest clones take up around 12%. These data also featured in a second study, about T cells in Graves' hyperthyroidism and ophthalmopathy.

Sequences were derived from peripheral blood mononuclear cells (PBMCs), sampled at new diagnosis, from a patient treated with antithyroid drugs. Source of these receptors: a man between 18 and 35 years old with Graves disease. Each CDR3 is given with its conserved first and last residue. D genes are given only for firm matches. The size of a clone is reported for some rows only, either as once, few or many, or as a class for expanded clones.

>NA|TRBJ1-2|TRBV30|NA
TGTGCCTGGACCCTGTTGGGGGGCTATGGCTACACCTTC
CAWTLLGGYGYTF
>NA|TRBJ1-6|TRBV5-6|NA
TGTGCCAGCAAACCCTCCTATAATTCACCCCTCCACTTT
CASKPSYNSPLHF
>few|TRBJ2-3|TRBV12-3/TRBV12-4|TRBD2
TGTGCCAGCAGGGGGACTAGCGAACTCGATACGCAGTATTTT
CASRGTSELDTQYF
>many|TRBJ1-5|TRBV12-3/TRBV12-4|NA
TGTGCCAGCAGTTTTAGGGACAGCAATCAGCCCCAGCATTTT
CASSFRDSNQPQHF
>many|TRBJ2-2|TRBV12-3/TRBV12-4|TRBD2
TGTGCCAGCAGTCGCGGGAGTCGGGGTTACGGGGAGCTGTTTTTT
CASSRGSRGYGELFF
>NA|TRBJ2-5|TRBV27|TRBD1
TGTGCCAGCCAGAGGACAGGGGGGGAGACCCAGTACTTC
CASQRTGGETQYF
>NA|TRBJ2-7|TRBV30|NA
TGTGCCTGGAGCTGGAGAAGCTCCTACGAGCAGTACTTC
CAWSWRSSYEQYF
>many|TRBJ1-1|TRBV7-3|NA
TGTGCCAGCAGCCTGCTTGGGGCTGGGACTGAAGCTTTCTTT
CASSLLGAGTEAFF
>NA|TRBJ2-6|TRBV5-1|TRBD2
TGCGCCAGCAGCTTGCAATTGGGGGGGACTGGACCTGGGGCCAACGTCCTGACTTTC
CASSLQLGGTGPGANVLTF
>few|TRBJ2-2|TRBV20-1|NA
TGCAGTGCTGCCGGGGGATCTTTCACCGGGGAGCTGTTTTTT
CSAAGGSFTGELFF
>NA|TRBJ1-5|TRBV27|NA
TGTGCCAGCAGTTCACGACAGGAGAGGAATCAGCCCCAGCATTTT
CASSSRQERNQPQHF
>NA|TRBJ2-7|TRBV7-3|NA
TGTGCCAGCAGCCCCGCCAGTGGGACGGATACCTACGAGCAGTACTTC
CASSPASGTDTYEQYF
>few|TRBJ2-1|TRBV20-1|NA
TGCAGTGCGAACGAGGTGGATGACAATGAGCAGTTCTTC
CSANEVDDNEQFF
>many|TRBJ2-7|TRBV5-1|NA
TGCGCCAGCAGCTCAGACCCGTCCTCCGGAAGTCGGTACTTC
CASSSDPSSGSRYF
>NA|TRBJ2-7|TRBV6-1|NA
TGTGCCAGCAGGGCCCCCGGGTTTTCCTACGAGCAGTACTTC
CASRAPGFSYEQYF
>few|TRBJ1-3|TRBV29-1|NA
TGCAGCGTGGCCACAGGGTCGGGAAACACCATATATTTT
CSVATGSGNTIYF
>few|TRBJ2-3|TRBV5-4|TRBD2
TGTGCCAGCAGCTTGGAAGCAGCGGGAGCTCAAGATACGCAGTATTTT
CASSLEAAGAQDTQYF
>NA|TRBJ2-7|TRBV15|TRBD1
TGTGCCACCAGCAGAGCCTACTCAGGGGGCCTCAGGAAGTACGAGCAGTACTTC
CATSRAYSGGLRKYEQYF
>few|TRBJ2-1|TRBV28|NA
TGTGCCAGCAGTGCCATGATCGGCGATAGAATCTACAATGAGCAGTTCTTC
CASSAMIGDRIYNEQFF
>NA|TRBJ1-6|TRBV7-3|TRBD1
TGTGCCAGCAGCTCAGGGGACAGCCAAACATATAATTCACCCCTCCACTTT
CASSSGDSQTYNSPLHF
>NA|TRBJ2-1|TRBV30|NA
TGTGCCTGGAGTGTCCCCCTCAGGGCCAGGAGGGAGCAGTTCTTC
CAWSVPLRARREQFF
>NA|TRBJ2-7|TRBV7-9|TRBD1
TGTGCCAGCAGCTTGGAATTTAGGGTACAGGGGCCCTACGAGCAGTACTTC
CASSLEFRVQGPYEQYF
>many|TRBJ2-1|TRBV11-2|TRBD2
TGTGCCAGCAGCTCGCCTAGCGGCCGCTGGGGCAATGAGCAGTTCTTC
CASSSPSGRWGNEQFF
>many|TRBJ2-5|TRBV30|TRBD2
TGTGCCTGGAGTGCATCGGGACTAGCGGGAGGAGCGCGGGAGACCCAGTACTTC
CAWSASGLAGGARETQYF
>many|TRBJ1-1|TRBV6-2/TRBV6-3|NA
TGTGCCAGCAACGACCGGGGGAACACTGAAGCTTTCTTT
CASNDRGNTEAFF
>few|TRBJ1-6|TRBV5-6|NA
TGTGCCAGCAGCTTATACGGCGGGGCGGCACCCCTCCACTTT
CASSLYGGAAPLHF
>NA|TRBJ2-1|TRBV6-1|NA
TGTGCCAGCAGCGAACTCGGGAGATACTATGAGCAGTTCTTC
CASSELGRYYEQFF
>many|TRBJ2-1|TRBV7-6|NA
TGTGCCAGCAGCGCTAGACTAGTACGGAACAATAATGAGCAGTTCTTC
CASSARLVRNNNEQFF
>few|TRBJ2-1|TRBV30|TRBD2
TGTGCCTGGAGTGTATCGTTTTGGGGGAGGGCCTCTATTGAGCAGTTCTTC
CAWSVSFWGRASIEQFF
>many|TRBJ2-3|TRBV13|TRBD2
TGTGCCAGCAGCCCCAGCGGGACCGGCACAGATACGCAGTATTTT
CASSPSGTGTDTQYF
>many|TRBJ2-7|TRBV2|NA
TGTGCCAGCAGTGTAGACACCTCCTACGAGCAGTACTTC
CASSVDTSYEQYF
>few|TRBJ1-2|TRBV10-2|NA
TGCGCCAGCAGTGACGTCAAAAACTATGGCTACACCTTC
CASSDVKNYGYTF
>many|TRBJ2-2|TRBV3-1|NA
TGTGCCAGCAGCCAAGGGACAGAGAACACCGGGGAGCTGTTTTTT
CASSQGTENTGELFF
>many|TRBJ2-7|TRBV11-2|TRBD2
TGTGCCAGCAGCCTCGTCTCTAGCGGCAGGCAGTACTTC
CASSLVSSGRQYF
>NA|TRBJ2-1|TRBV6-1|NA
TGTGCCAGCAGTGCCTGGCTCGGCAATGAGCAGTTCTTC
CASSAWLGNEQFF
>few|TRBJ1-4|TRBV7-9|NA
TGTGCCAGCAGCTCTACAGAATCAACTAATGAAAAACTGTTTTTT
CASSSTESTNEKLFF
>many|TRBJ2-3|TRBV30|TRBD1
TGTGCCTGGAGTCCTGATAACAGGGGTTATACGCAGTATTTT
CAWSPDNRGYTQYF
>NA|TRBJ2-1|TRBV29-1|TRBD2
TGCAGCGTTGAGGGGTGGATGGGGACTAGCGGTTACAATGAGCAGTTCTTC
CSVEGWMGTSGYNEQFF
>many|TRBJ2-3|TRBV27|NA
TGTGCCAGCAGTTTAGGGGACTTGGGTACAGATACGCAGTATTTT
CASSLGDLGTDTQYF
>NA|TRBJ2-7|TRBV7-6|NA
TGTGCCAGCAGCTCCCAGGGGGGCCCCTACGAGCAGTACTTC
CASSSQGGPYEQYF
>few|TRBJ2-1|TRBV7-9|NA
TGTGCCAGCAGCTTAGCACAGGGATTGAGCAATGAGCAGTTCTTC
CASSLAQGLSNEQFF
>many|TRBJ2-3|TRBV5-5|TRBD2
TGTGCCAGCAGGCCGGGACTACCACCGGATACGCAGTATTTT
CASRPGLPPDTQYF
>NA|TRBJ2-3|TRBV10-3|NA
TGTGCCATCGGCCAGCGAGTTAAAGATACGCAGTATTTT
CAIGQRVKDTQYF
>NA|TRBJ2-3|TRBV20-1|TRBD2
TGCAGTGCTAGATTACTAGCGGAAACAATATTTCCAGATACGCAGTATTTT
CSARLLAETIFPDTQYF
>few|TRBJ1-2|TRBV24-1|NA
TGTGCCACCAGTGAGACAGAGTTTTGGGGAGGCTACACCTTC
CATSETEFWGGYTF
>many|TRBJ2-1|TRBV5-1|TRBD2
TGCGCCAGCAGCTCTTCCCCGAGGGGAGCGGGAGACGATGAGCAGTTCTTC
CASSSSPRGAGDDEQFF
>once|TRBJ1-2|TRBV28|NA
TGTGCCAGCAGTCTCCAGATTTACTATGGCTACACCTTC
CASSLQIYYGYTF
>NA|TRBJ2-4|TRBV19|TRBD1
TGTGCCAGTAAGAGGACAGGGAAGTTGGACATTCAGTACTTC
CASKRTGKLDIQYF
>many|TRBJ2-1|TRBV7-2|TRBD2
TGTGCCAGCAGCCGCGGACTAGCGGGAGAGGGAGAGCAGTTCTTC
CASSRGLAGEGEQFF
>many|TRBJ1-5|TRBV12-3/TRBV12-4|TRBD1
TGTGCCAGCAGTCTGGAGGGGGGACAGCCTAATCAGCCCCAGCATTTT
CASSLEGGQPNQPQHF
>few|TRBJ1-5|TRBV5-1|TRBD1
TGCGCCAGCAGACTCGACAGGGGCCAGGGGCCCCAGCATTTT
CASRLDRGQGPQHF
>NA|TRBJ2-7|TRBV29-1|TRBD2
TGCAGCGTTTCTGACGGAGGGAGGGGCTACGAGCAGTACTTC
CSVSDGGRGYEQYF
>many|TRBJ2-1|TRBV20-1|TRBD2
TGCAGTGCTAGACAACGGGGACTAGCGGGAGGCAGGTCCTACAATGAGCAGTTCTTC
CSARQRGLAGGRSYNEQFF
>NA|TRBJ1-4|TRBV7-9|NA
TGTGCCAGCAGCTTAGCGTGGGGGGACGAAAAACTGTTTTTT
CASSLAWGDEKLFF
>many|TRBJ1-4|TRBV27|NA
TGTGCCAGCAGTGGGCAGGGGAGGGTAACTAATGAAAAACTGTTTTTT
CASSGQGRVTNEKLFF
>many|TRBJ2-4|TRBV6-1|NA
TGTGCCAGCAGCGTGGGACAAAGCATTCAGTACTTC
CASSVGQSIQYF
>many|TRBJ1-5|TRBV11-2|TRBD1
TGTGCCAGCAGTTTTGACAGGGGGAATCAGCCCCAGCATTTT
CASSFDRGNQPQHF
>NA|TRBJ2-5|TRBV7-2|NA
TGTGCCAGCAGCTTAGGATCATCCCTACAAGAGACCCAGTACTTC
CASSLGSSLQETQYF